The 23 T cell receptor beta chains listed next were all sequenced from one sample in a study of OX40 agonist ivuxolimab in advanced cancers. Using immunoSEQ multiplex PCR, the repertoire was profiled, and TCRdb retains in-frame clones only, with some absent. The sample yields 65,000 to 80,000 clones, 85% to 90% seen once. The specimen was CD4+ or CD8+ T cells sorted from blood, collected in a trial of the OX40 agonist ivuxolimab. The receptors derive from an adult with an advanced solid tumor such as melanoma, head and neck, liver or kidney cancer.

The rearrangement links TRBV5-1 to TRBJ2-2, with TRBD1 identical over 8 bases. The CDR3 is made up of 15 amino acids. Germline-derived CDR1 and CDR2 are SGHRS and YFSETQ. V was pared by 5 bases and J by 1 base, with 4 bases of the junction left unmatched. The CDR3 DNA reads TGCGCCAGCAGGACGACAGGGGTGAACACCGGGGAGCTGTTTTTT. This gives the protein CASRTTGVNTGELFF. Using reference TRBV5-1 and TRBJ2-2 for the parts outside the CDR3, the full variable domain is KAGVTQTPRYLIKTRGQQVTLSCSPISGHRSVSWYQQTPGQGLQFLFEYFSETQRNKGNFPGRFSGRQFSNSRSEMNVSTLELGDSALYLCASRTTGVNTGELFFGEGSRLTVL.

The rearrangement joins TRBV4-2 to TRBJ2-1; D not certain. Germline V gene data show CDR1 as LGHNA and CDR2 as YNFKEQ. V was pared by 1 base and J by 0 bases, with 7 bases between. This CDR3 contains 15 residues. Written as DNA, the CDR3 is TGTGCCAGCAGCCAAGGCCTTGACTCCTACAATGAGCAGTTCTTC. Translated, it gives CASSQGLDSYNEQFF.

The chain combines TRBV11-2 with TRBJ1-5; 12 bases are a match to TRBD1. V lost 5 bases, J lost 3 bases, and 5 bases stayed unmatched. CDR3 length equals 16 residues. Germline values: CDR1 SGHAT, CDR2 FQNNGV. The CDR3 region has the DNA TGTGCCAGCAGCGCCGGGACAGGGGGCAACAATCAGCCCCAGCATTTT. This codes for CASSAGTGGNNQPQHF.

On this clone: Distinct nucleotide sequences in the sample also encode this CDR3. The chain employs TRBV5-1 and TRBJ1-2; no clear D. Germline CDR1 reads SGHRS; CDR2 reads YFSETQ. The V and J ends lost 0 bases and 0 bases respectively, with 3 bases between them. This CDR3 comprises 13 residues. The CDR3 bases are TGCGCCAGCAGCTTGGACGCTAACTATGGCTACACCTTC. This encodes CASSLDANYGYTF.

The J gene is TRBJ1-2, the V gene TRBV23-1, with 9 bases fitting TRBD1. TRBV23-1 is known as an ORF, though its function is uncertain. Trimming at V came to 4 bases and at J to 3 bases, leaving 3 bases not matched to a gene. This CDR3 region has 14 residues. CDR3 protein: CASSLRTGDYGYTF. Here the CDR3 DNA reads TGCGCCAGCAGTCTTCGGACAGGGGACTATGGCTACACCTTC.

The rearrangement links TRBV5-1 to TRBJ2-1; D gene unclear. Germline V gives CDR1 SGHRS, CDR2 YFSETQ. V shed 3 bases and J shed 0 bases, with 4 bases lying between them. This CDR3 is built from 13 residues. DNA for the CDR3: TGCGCCAGCAGCTATTACTCCTACAATGAGCAGTTCTTC. Translating gives CASSYYSYNEQFF.

This chain uses TRBV7-9 with TRBJ2-3; D gene ambiguous. Germline CDR1 and CDR2: SEHNR and FQNEAQ (reference sequence). V was trimmed by 3 bases and J by 0 bases, leaving 4 bases between them. CDR3 size: 13 residues. Here the CDR3 reads CASSFDSTDTQYF. CDR3 nucleotide sequence: TGTGCCAGCAGCTTCGACAGCACAGATACGCAGTATTTT.

CDR3 DNA: TGTGCCTGGAGTGTACAAAGCCTCACAGATACGCAGTATTTT. Translation gives CAWSVQSLTDTQYF. The chain uses TRBV30 and TRBJ2-3; D unclear. This CDR3 contains 14 residues. The germline gives CDR1 GTSNPN, CDR2 SVGIG (reference sequence). V was pared by 0 bases and J by 2 bases, with 9 bases between.

The gene calls are TRBV7-8 and TRBJ1-1, with D unclear. Per the germline V gene, CDR1 is SGHVS and CDR2 is FQNEAQ. The V gene lost 5 bases and the J gene lost 4 bases, with 11 bases spanning the gap. CDR3 length: 13 amino acids. The CDR3 sequence is CASSPRGSTEAFF. The CDR3 coding sequence is TGTGCCAGCAGCCCCCGAGGTTCCACTGAAGCTTTCTTT.

The rearrangement joins TRBV14 to TRBJ2-6; the D gene is possibly TRBD1 (5 bases). This CDR3 region has 19 residues. Trimming took 0 bases from V and 3 from J, leaving 18 bases between them. Germline V gene data show CDR1 as SGHDN and CDR2 as FVKESK. The CDR3 protein is CASSQEHQGSWSGANVLTF. The CDR3 DNA reads as TGTGCCAGCAGCCAAGAACACCAGGGTTCCTGGAGTGGGGCCAACGTCCTGACTTTC.

This clone was detected only once. This chain connects TRBV7-9 to TRBJ2-2; a weak D match, TRBD1 (6 bases). V dropped 7 bases and J dropped 0 bases, with 12 bases sitting between them. The CDR3 spans 15 residues. Per germline, CDR1 SEHNR and CDR2 FQNEAQ (reference sequence). The DNA for the CDR3 is TGTGCCAGCACCGCTGGGACATCGAACACCGGGGAGCTGTTTTTT. It encodes CASTAGTSNTGELFF.

This clone was recorded only once. The rearrangement uses TRBV30 and TRBJ1-2, with TRBD1 as a possible D gene (5 bases). Trimming stripped 2 bases from V and 8 bases from J, with 15 bases between. The germline V gene encodes CDR1 GTSNPN and CDR2 SVGIG (reference sequence). The CDR3 runs to 13 residues. The CDR3 DNA follows: TGTGCCTGGAGTCTCCGGGACCGAGGAGGCTACACCTTC. It codes for CAWSLRDRGGYTF. Full variable domain (rest looked up from reference TRBV30 and TRBJ1-2): SQTIHQWPATLVQPVGSPLSLECTVEGTSNPNLYWYRQAAGRGLQLLFYSVGIGQISSEVPQNLSASRPQDRQFILSSKKLLLSDSGFYLCAWSLRDRGGYTFGSGTRLTVV.

This clone has a handful of counts. The chain uses TRBV10-3 and TRBJ1-3; 11 bases align to TRBD1. Trimming at V came to 6 bases and at J to 0 bases, leaving 1 base not matched to a gene. Germline V gene lookup returns CDR1 ENHRY and CDR2 SYGVKD. The CDR3 spans 15 residues. CDR3 DNA: TGTGCCATCAGGGGGACAGGGGGCTCTGGAAACACCATATATTTT. It yields the protein CAIRGTGGSGNTIYF.

The gene calls are TRBV6-1 and TRBJ2-7, with D uncertain. V was shortened by 3 bases and J by 0 bases, with 9 bases between the two germline ends. This CDR3 region has 14 residues. Germline V gene lookup returns CDR1 MNHNS and CDR2 SASEGT. CDR3 loop: CASSERILSYEQYF. Here the CDR3 DNA reads TGTGCCAGCAGTGAGAGGATTCTCTCCTACGAGCAGTACTTC.

The chain recombines TRBV7-8 with TRBJ2-3; D is perhaps TRBD1 (6 bases). The CDR3 runs to 17 residues. CDR1 and CDR2 (germline): SGHVS, FQNEAQ. Trimming removed 4 bases at V and 0 bases at J, with 17 bases between. The CDR3 loop reads CASSSTFQGTSTDTQYF. CDR3 nucleotide sequence: TGTGCCAGCAGCTCCACATTTCAGGGGACCAGCACAGATACGCAGTATTTT. The entire variable domain, with the rest obtained from reference TRBV7-8 and TRBJ2-3, is as follows: GAGVSQSPRYKVAKRGQDVALRCDPISGHVSLFWYQQALGQGPEFLTYFQNEAQLDKSGLPSDRFFAERPEGSVSTLKIQRTQQEDSAVYLCASSSTFQGTSTDTQYFGPGTRLTVL.

For the CDR3, the DNA is TGTGCCAGCAGCGCCAGACAGGGGGCTGATCCTGGCTACACCTTC. This gives the protein CASSARQGADPGYTF. The rearrangement joins TRBV5-6 to TRBJ1-2, with 10 positions matching TRBD1. The CDR3 spans 15 residues. Germline V lookup: CDR1 SGHDT, CDR2 YYEEEE. V shed 4 bases and J 7 bases; nucleotides not matched to a gene: 10.

The chain recombines TRBV19 with TRBJ2-2, with D maybe TRBD2 (6 bases). The germline V gene encodes CDR1 LNHDA and CDR2 SQIVND (reference sequence). The CDR3 totals 15 residues. The V and J ends lost 3 bases and 4 bases respectively, with 12 bases between them. The CDR3 loop is CASSIPPRGTGELFF. The CDR3 coding sequence is TGTGCCAGTAGTATCCCTCCGCGGGGCACCGGGGAGCTGTTTTTT.

The chain couples TRBV15 to TRBJ1-5; D uncertain. Between the trimmed V and J ends, which lost 1 base and 9 bases, there was a span of 13 bases. This CDR3 is built from 14 residues. CDR1 is LNHNV, CDR2 YYDKDF, per germline (reference sequence). Here the CDR3 DNA reads TGTGCCACCAGCAGAGGAGGCAGCGAGAGGCCCCAGCATTTT. This sequence encodes CATSRGGSERPQHF.

The chain employs TRBV6-1 and TRBJ2-1, with 13 nucleotides matching TRBD2. The CDR3 covers 20 residues. V gave up 4 bases and J gave up 0 bases; unmatched junction bases: 12. Germline V gene sequence: CDR1 MNHNS, CDR2 SASEGT. The CDR3 DNA follows: TGTGCCAGCAGTGTGGTTGGGACTAGCGGGATTGGGGCCTCCTACAATGAGCAGTTCTTC. Amino acid sequence: CASSVVGTSGIGASYNEQFF.

The chain has TRBV7-2 and TRBJ1-6; D gene unclear. CDR1 and CDR2 from the germline V gene are SGHTA and FQGNSA. V lost 5 bases and J lost 0, with 5 bases in between. CDR3 length equals 14 residues. The CDR3, as DNA: TGTGCCAGCAGCCCCCCCTCCTATAATTCACCCCTCCACTTT. Its translation: CASSPPSYNSPLHF.

CDR3 amino acids: CASSEDVGADTQYF. In DNA, the CDR3 is TGTGCCAGCAGTGAAGACGTAGGAGCAGATACGCAGTATTTT. The chain carries TRBV6-4 and TRBJ2-3; unclear D gene. Trimming removed 3 bases at V and 4 bases at J, with 11 bases between. In germline, CDR1 is MRHNA, CDR2 SNTAGT. The CDR3 is made up of 14 amino acids.

The CDR3 region has the DNA TGTGCCAGCAGCTTGGGGCAGTCCGGGGCAAAACTGTTTTTT. As protein: CASSLGQSGAKLFF. The rearrangement links TRBV5-5 to TRBJ1-4, with TRBD1 as a possible D gene (5 bases). The CDR3 consists of 14 residues. V gave up 0 bases and J gave up 10 bases, with 13 bases separating them. CDR1 and CDR2 (germline): SGHKS, YYEKEE (reference sequence).

The chain couples TRBV7-2 to TRBJ2-4; D may be TRBD2 (5 bases). Deletions cut 8 bases from V and 0 bases from J, with 14 bases between. Germline CDR1 is SGHTA and CDR2 is FQGNSA. The CDR3 has 15 amino acids. As DNA, the CDR3 is TGTGCCAGCGGGTTAGCGCCTATAGCCAAAAACATTCAGTACTTC. Amino acid sequence: CASGLAPIAKNIQYF. Based on the CDR3 plus reference TRBV7-2 and TRBJ2-4, the full variable domain is GAGVSQSPSNKVTEKGKDVELRCDPISGHTALYWYRQSLGQGLEFLIYFQGNSAPDKSGLPSDRFSAERTGGSVSTLTIQRTQQEDSAVYLCASGLAPIAKNIQYFGAGTRLSVL.